This is a list of T cell receptor beta chains from one sample in a study of CD8 T cells in ankylosing spondylitis. TCRdb re-analysed the 5' RACE reads in MiXCR, keeping a single row per CDR3 protein. This table holds 130,000 or so distinct CDR3 sequences, 6% to 8.5% found once. Sequencing was done on a sample of blood, either unsorted or a sorted T cell fraction (not recorded which). These receptors all stem from a male donor with ankylosing spondylitis or in good health (not recorded which). Each CDR3 is given with its conserved first and last residue.

TRBV30	TRBJ1-5	CAWNPRGNQPQHF
TRBV20-1	TRBJ1-6	CSARAVAGISYNSPLHF
TRBV5-1	TRBJ2-7	CASSLERGLDEQYF
TRBV5-6	TRBJ2-7	CASSLFGREDEQYF
TRBV5-1	TRBJ1-5	CASSLGGGRGGNQPQHF
TRBV2	TRBJ1-5	CASSKGKGRQPQHF
TRBV5-1	TRBJ1-3	CASSAGTPGNTIYF
TRBV20-1	TRBJ2-5	CSATPRTSRRAQYF
TRBV7-8	TRBJ2-7	CASSLQRGGGYEQYF
TRBV5-1	TRBJ1-1	CASSLEGLRNTEAFF
TRBV9	TRBJ2-5	CASSVDGSRQETQYF
TRBV7-2	TRBJ1-2	CASSLAPGARGYTF
TRBV14	TRBJ1-6	CASSPQTGTDSPLHF
TRBV11-2	TRBJ2-7	CASSLPSGVLSGPNSYEQYF
TRBV20-1	TRBJ1-2	CSPFPNYGYTF
TRBV12-3/TRBV12-4	TRBJ1-2	CASSSPSNYGYTF
TRBV20-1	TRBJ1-3	CSAHPGALGNTIYF
TRBV7-9	TRBJ2-7	CASSLEDRTAYEQYF
TRBV15	TRBJ2-3	CATSRGLAGITDTQYF
TRBV11-1	TRBJ2-3	CASSIQQNTQYF
TRBV7-9	TRBJ2-7	CASSSPPGQVLYEQYF
TRBV5-1	TRBJ2-1	CASSSSGRANNEQFF
TRBV30	TRBJ2-1	CAWSVGTSVYNEQFF
TRBV5-1	TRBJ1-4	CASSVLATNEKLFF
TRBV24-1	TRBJ2-1	CATSVAVWNEQFF
TRBV5-1	TRBJ2-1	CASSTLAGGFNEQFF
TRBV10-3	TRBJ2-1	CAISNPGLNNEQFF